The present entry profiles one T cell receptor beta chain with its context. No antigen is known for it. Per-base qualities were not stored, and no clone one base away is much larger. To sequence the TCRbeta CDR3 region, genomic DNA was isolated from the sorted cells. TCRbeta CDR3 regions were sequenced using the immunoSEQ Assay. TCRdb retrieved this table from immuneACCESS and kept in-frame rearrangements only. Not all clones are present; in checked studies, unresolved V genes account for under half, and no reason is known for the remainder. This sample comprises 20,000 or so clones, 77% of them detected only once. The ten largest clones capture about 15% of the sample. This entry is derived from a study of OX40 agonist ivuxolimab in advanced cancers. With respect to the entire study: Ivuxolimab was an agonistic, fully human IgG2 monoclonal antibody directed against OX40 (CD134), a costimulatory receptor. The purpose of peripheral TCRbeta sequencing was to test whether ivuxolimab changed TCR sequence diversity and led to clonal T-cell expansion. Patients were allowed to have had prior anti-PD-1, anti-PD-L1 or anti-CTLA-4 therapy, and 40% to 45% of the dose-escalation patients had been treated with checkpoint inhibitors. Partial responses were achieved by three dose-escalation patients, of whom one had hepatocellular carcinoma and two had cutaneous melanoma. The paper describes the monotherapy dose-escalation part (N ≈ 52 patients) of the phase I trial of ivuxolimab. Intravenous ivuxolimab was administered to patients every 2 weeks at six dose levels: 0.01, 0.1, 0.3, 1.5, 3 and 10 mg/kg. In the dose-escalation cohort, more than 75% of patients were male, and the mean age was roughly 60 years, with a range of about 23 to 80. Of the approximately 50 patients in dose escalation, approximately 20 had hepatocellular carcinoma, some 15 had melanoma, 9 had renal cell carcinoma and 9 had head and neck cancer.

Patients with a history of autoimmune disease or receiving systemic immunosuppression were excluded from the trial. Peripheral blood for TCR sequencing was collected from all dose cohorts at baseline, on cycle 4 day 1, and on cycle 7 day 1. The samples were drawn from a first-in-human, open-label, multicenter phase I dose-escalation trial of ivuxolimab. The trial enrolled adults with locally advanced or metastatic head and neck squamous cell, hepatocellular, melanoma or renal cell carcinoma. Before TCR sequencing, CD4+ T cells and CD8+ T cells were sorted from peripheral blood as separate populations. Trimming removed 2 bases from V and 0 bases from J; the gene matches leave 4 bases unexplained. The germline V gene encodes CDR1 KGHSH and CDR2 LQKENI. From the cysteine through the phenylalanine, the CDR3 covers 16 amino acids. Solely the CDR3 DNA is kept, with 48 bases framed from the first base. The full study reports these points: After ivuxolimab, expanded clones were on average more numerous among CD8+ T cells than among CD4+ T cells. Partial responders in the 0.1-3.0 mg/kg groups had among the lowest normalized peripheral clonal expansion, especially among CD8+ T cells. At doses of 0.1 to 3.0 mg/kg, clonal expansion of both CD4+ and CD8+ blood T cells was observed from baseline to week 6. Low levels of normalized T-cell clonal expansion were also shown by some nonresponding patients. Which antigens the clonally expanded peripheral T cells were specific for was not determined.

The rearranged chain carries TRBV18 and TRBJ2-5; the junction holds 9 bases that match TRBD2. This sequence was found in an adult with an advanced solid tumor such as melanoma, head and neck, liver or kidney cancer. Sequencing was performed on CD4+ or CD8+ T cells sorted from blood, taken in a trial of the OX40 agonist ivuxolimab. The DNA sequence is TGTGCCAGCTCACCAATAGCGGGGGCTTACCAAGAGACCCAGTACTTC. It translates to CASSPIAGAYQETQYF.